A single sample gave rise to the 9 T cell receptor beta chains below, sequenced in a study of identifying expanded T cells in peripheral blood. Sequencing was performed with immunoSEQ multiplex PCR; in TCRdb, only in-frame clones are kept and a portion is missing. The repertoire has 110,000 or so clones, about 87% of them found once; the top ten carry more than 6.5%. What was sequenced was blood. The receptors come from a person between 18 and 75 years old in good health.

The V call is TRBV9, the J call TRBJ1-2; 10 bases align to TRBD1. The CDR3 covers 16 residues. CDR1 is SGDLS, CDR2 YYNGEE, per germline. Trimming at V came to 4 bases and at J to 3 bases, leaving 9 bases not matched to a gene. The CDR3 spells CASSPHPTGGDYGYTF. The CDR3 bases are TGTGCCAGCAGCCCTCACCCGACAGGGGGCGACTATGGCTACACCTTC.

This chain's CDR3 is CASRDLYEQYF. The CDR3 nucleotides are TGTGCCAGTAGAGACCTCTACGAGCAGTACTTC. V gene TRBV19 combines with J gene TRBJ2-7; no definite D call. CDR1 LNHDA and CDR2 SQIVND come from the germline V gene (reference sequence). The length of the CDR3 is 11 residues. The V end lost 6 bases, the J end lost 3 bases, and 6 bases lay between the germline ends.

The DNA of the CDR3 is TGTGCCAGCAGCAGCAGCTGTCGGGGGAACTATGGCTACACCTTC. Encoded protein: CASSSSCRGNYGYTF. This chain links TRBV12-1 with TRBJ1-2. TRBV12-1 is noted as a pseudogene. The CDR3 runs 15 residues.

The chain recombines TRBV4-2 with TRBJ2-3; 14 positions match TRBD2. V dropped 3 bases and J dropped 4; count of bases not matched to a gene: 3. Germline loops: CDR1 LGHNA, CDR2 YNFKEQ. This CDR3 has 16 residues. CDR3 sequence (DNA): TGTGCCAGCAGCCAGACTAGCGGGAGGGCCGCAGATACGCAGTATTTT. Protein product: CASSQTSGRAADTQYF.

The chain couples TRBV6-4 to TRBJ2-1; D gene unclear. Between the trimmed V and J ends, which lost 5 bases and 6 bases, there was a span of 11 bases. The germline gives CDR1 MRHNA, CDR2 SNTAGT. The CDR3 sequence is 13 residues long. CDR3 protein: CASSIGLANEQFF. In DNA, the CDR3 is TGTGCCAGCAGTATAGGCCTGGCCAATGAGCAGTTCTTC.

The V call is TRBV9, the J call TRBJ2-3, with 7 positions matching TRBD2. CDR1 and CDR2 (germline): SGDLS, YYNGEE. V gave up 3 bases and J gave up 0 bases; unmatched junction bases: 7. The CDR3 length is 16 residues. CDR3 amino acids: CASSAGTTASTDTQYF. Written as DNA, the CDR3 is TGTGCCAGCAGCGCCGGGACTACTGCTAGCACAGATACGCAGTATTTT.

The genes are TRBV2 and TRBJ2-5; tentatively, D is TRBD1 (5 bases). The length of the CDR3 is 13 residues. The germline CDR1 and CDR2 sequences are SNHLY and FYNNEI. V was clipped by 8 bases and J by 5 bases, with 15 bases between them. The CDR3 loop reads CASEQGDRETQYF. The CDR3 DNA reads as TGTGCCAGCGAGCAAGGGGATCGGGAGACCCAGTACTTC.

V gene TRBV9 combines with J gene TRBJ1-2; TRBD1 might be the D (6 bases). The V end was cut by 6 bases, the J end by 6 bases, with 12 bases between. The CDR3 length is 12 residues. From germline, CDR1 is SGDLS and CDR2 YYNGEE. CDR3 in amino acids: CASNSPGDGYTF. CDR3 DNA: TGTGCCAGCAATTCACCAGGGGATGGCTACACCTTC.

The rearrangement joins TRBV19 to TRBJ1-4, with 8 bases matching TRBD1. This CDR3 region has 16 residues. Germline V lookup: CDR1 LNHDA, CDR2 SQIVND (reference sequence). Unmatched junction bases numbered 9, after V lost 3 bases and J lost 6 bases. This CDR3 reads CASSMARQGPDEKLFF. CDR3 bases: TGTGCCAGTAGTATGGCACGACAGGGGCCGGATGAAAAACTGTTTTTT.